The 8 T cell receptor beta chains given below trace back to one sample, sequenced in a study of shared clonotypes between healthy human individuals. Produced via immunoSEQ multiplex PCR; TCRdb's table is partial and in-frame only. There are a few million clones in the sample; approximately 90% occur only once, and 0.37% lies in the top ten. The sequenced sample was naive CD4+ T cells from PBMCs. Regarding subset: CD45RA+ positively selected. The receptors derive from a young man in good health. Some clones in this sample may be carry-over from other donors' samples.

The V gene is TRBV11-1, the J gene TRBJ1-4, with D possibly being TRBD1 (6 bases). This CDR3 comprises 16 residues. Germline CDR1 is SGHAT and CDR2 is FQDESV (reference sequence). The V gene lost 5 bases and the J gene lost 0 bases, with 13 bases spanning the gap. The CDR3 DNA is TGTGCCAGCAGCGCCCAGGGGCCGTCAACTAATGAAAAACTGTTTTTT. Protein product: CASSAQGPSTNEKLFF.

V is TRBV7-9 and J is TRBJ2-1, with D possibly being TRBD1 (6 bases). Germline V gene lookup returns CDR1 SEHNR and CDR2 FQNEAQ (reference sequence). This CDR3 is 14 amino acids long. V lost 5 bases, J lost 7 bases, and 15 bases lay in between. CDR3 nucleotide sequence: TGTGCCAGCAGCCTAGACAGGTGGGCGAATGAGCAGTTCTTC. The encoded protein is CASSLDRWANEQFF.

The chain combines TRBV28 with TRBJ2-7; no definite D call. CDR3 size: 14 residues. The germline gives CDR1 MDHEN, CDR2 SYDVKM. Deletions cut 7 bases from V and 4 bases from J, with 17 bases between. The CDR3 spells CASTKATTAYEQYF. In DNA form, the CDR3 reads TGTGCCAGCACAAAGGCGACCACGGCGTACGAGCAGTACTTC.

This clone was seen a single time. The CDR3 coding sequence is TGCGCCAGCAGCTTGTACATGGGGCTGAACACCGGGGAGCTGTTTTTT. Translating it yields CASSLYMGLNTGELFF. The gene calls are TRBV5-1 and TRBJ2-2; possibly TRBD1 for D (5 bases). V was cut by 1 base and J by 1 base, with 11 bases left in between. Per germline, CDR1 SGHRS and CDR2 YFSETQ. The CDR3 loop spans 16 amino acids.

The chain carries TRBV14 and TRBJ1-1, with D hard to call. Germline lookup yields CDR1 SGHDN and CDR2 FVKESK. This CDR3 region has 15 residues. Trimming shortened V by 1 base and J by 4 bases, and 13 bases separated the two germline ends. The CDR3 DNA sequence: TGTGCCAGCAGCCAAGGCAGGATCTTAGGCACTGAAGCTTTCTTT. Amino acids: CASSQGRILGTEAFF.

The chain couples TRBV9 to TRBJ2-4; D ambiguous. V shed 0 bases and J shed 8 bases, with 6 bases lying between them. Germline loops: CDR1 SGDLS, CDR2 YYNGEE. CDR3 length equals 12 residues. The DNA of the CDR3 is TGTGCCAGCAGCGTAGATGACGACATTCAGTACTTC. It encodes CASSVDDDIQYF.

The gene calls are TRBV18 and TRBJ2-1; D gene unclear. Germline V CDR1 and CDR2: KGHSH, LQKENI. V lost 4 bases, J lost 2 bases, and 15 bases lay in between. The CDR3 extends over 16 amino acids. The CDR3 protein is CASSLGPNPPYNEQFF. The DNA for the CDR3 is TGTGCCAGCTCACTAGGGCCCAACCCACCCTACAATGAGCAGTTCTTC.

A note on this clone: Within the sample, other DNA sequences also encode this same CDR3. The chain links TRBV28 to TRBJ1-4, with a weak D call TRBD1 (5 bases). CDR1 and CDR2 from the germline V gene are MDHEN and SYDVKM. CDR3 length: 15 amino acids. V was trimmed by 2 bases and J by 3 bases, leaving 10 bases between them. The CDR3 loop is CASSLSGAANEKLFF. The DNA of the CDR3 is TGTGCCAGCAGTTTAAGTGGGGCGGCTAATGAAAAACTGTTTTTT.